Presented here are 25 T cell receptor beta chains from one specimen sequenced in a study of T cell repertoires in cytomegalovirus infection. Their antigen targets remain unknown. TCRdb reprocessed the reads with MiXCR, giving one entry per CDR3 protein. This sample yields around 340,000 distinct CDR3 sequences, of which 25% to 35% are seen a single time; around 20% belongs to the top ten. The sequencing here drew on cultured PBMCs, taken from culture after CMV antigen stimulation. These receptors came from a human donor in good health (CMV status not recorded). Some clones in this sample may be carry-over from other donors' samples.

This clonotype came up a few times. The chain combines TRBV19 with TRBJ1-1, with TRBD1 matching 9 bases. V shed 5 bases, J shed 0 bases, and the junction held 4 bases outside the gene matches. Germline-derived CDR1 and CDR2 are LNHDA and SQIVND (reference sequence). The CDR3 is made up of 15 amino acids. The CDR3 region has the DNA TGTGCCAGTAGTCACAGACAGGGGGTGAACACTGAAGCTTTCTTT. This gives the protein CASSHRQGVNTEAFF. The entire variable domain, with the rest obtained from reference TRBV19 and TRBJ1-1, is as follows: DGGITQSPKYLFRKEGQNVTLSCEQNLNHDAMYWYRQDPGQGLRLIYYSQIVNDFQKGDIAEGYSVSREKKESFPLTVTSAQKNPTAFYLCASSHRQGVNTEAFFGQGTRLTVV.

This chain joins TRBV19 and TRBJ1-5, with 11 bases matching TRBD1. The CDR3 runs to 15 residues. CDR1 LNHDA and CDR2 SQIVND come from the germline V gene (reference sequence). V lost 5 bases, J lost 6 bases, and 6 bases stayed unmatched. The CDR3 coding sequence is TGTGCCAGTAGTGCGGGGACAGGGGGGATTCAGCCCCAGCATTTT. Translation: CASSAGTGGIQPQHF.

The chain recombines TRBV20-1 with TRBJ1-1, with D unclear. The CDR3 runs 14 residues. V was pared by 0 bases and J by 1 base, with 9 bases between. Per germline, CDR1 DFQATT and CDR2 SNEGSKA (reference sequence). The CDR3 sequence is CSARDRIGNTEAFF. In nucleotides, the CDR3 is TGCAGTGCTAGAGATCGAATTGGGAACACTGAAGCTTTCTTT.

This clonotype appeared a few times. The chain has TRBV6-5 and TRBJ1-2; D call uncertain. The CDR3 length is 14 residues. The germline V gene has CDR1 MNHEY and CDR2 SVGAGI. V lost 0 bases to trimming and J lost 0 bases, with 5 bases between them. CDR3 in DNA: TGTGCCAGCAGTTACTCGGGCACTAACTATGGCTACACCTTC. Translated: CASSYSGTNYGYTF.

The CDR3 bases are TGTGCCAGCAGGACACAGGGAAGGGGGCAGTTCTTC. Translating gives CASRTQGRGQFF. This rearrangement joins TRBV12-3 or TRBV12-4 to TRBJ2-1, with D maybe TRBD1 (6 bases). Trimming left V 6 bases short and J 12 bases short, with 15 bases between. This CDR3 has 12 residues.

There are a few counts of this clonotype. The CDR3 is CASSVAPRRKPGNTIYF. The CDR3 coding sequence is TGTGCCAGCAGTGTAGCCCCCCGACGTAAACCTGGAAACACCATATATTTT. J is TRBJ1-3 and V is TRBV7-9; the D is unclear. This CDR3 has 17 amino acids. Per germline, CDR1 SEHNR and CDR2 FQNEAQ (reference sequence). The V and J ends lost 6 bases and 2 bases respectively, with 20 bases between them.

In this sample, this clonotype turned up a few times. This chain uses TRBV7-9 with TRBJ2-3; 13 positions match TRBD2. The CDR3 extends over 17 amino acids. Germline CDR1 reads SEHNR; CDR2 reads FQNEAQ (reference sequence). V lost 5 bases, J lost 2 bases, and 7 bases stayed unmatched. The CDR3: CASSPQLAGGHTDTQYF. CDR3 nucleotides: TGTGCCAGCAGCCCTCAACTAGCGGGAGGGCACACAGATACGCAGTATTTT.

The chain combines TRBV7-9 with TRBJ2-1; weak D call: TRBD2 (6 bases). Germline CDR1 and CDR2: SEHNR and FQNEAQ (reference sequence). The CDR3 runs to 15 residues. V shed 5 bases and J shed 6 bases, with 17 bases lying between them. In nucleotides, the CDR3 is TGTGCCAGCAGCCCACGGACTACACCGTCCAATGAGCAGTTCTTC. This encodes CASSPRTTPSNEQFF.

This clonotype came up many times. The chain carries TRBV7-2 and TRBJ1-5; a possible D gene is TRBD1 (6 bases). Trimming left V 1 base short and J 6 bases short, with 13 bases between. CDR3 length equals 15 residues. In germline, CDR1 is SGHTA, CDR2 FQGNSA. The CDR3 protein is CASSLDRARGQPQHF. CDR3 coding DNA: TGTGCCAGCAGCTTAGACAGGGCAAGGGGTCAGCCCCAGCATTTT.

This clonotype was recorded many times. This chain uses TRBV18 with TRBJ1-1; no reliable D call. Germline V CDR1 and CDR2: KGHSH, LQKENI. This CDR3 has 14 amino acids. The V and J ends lost 3 bases and 0 bases respectively, with 8 bases between them. The CDR3 nucleotides read TGTGCCAGCTCACCCAAGGAATTGAACACTGAAGCTTTCTTT. It is translated as CASSPKELNTEAFF.

This clonotype was found once. The CDR3 coding sequence is TGTGCCAGCTCTCCCCTAGGCGGCTATCAGCCCCAGCATTTT. It encodes CASSPLGGYQPQHF. This chain joins TRBV2 and TRBJ1-5; D is ambiguous. V was trimmed by 8 bases and J by 5 bases, leaving 16 bases between them. This CDR3 has 14 residues. Germline CDR1 SNHLY, CDR2 FYNNEI.

This clonotype was seen more than once but under ten times. The chain employs TRBV7-8 and TRBJ1-5, with TRBD1 as a possible D gene (5 bases). CDR3 length equals 14 residues. CDR1 is SGHVS, CDR2 FQNEAQ, per germline. V was shortened by 4 bases and J by 1 base, with 8 bases between the two germline ends. CDR3 nucleotides: TGTGCCAGCAGCTGGGGGGACAGCAATCAGCCCCAGCATTTT. This gives the protein CASSWGDSNQPQHF. Looking up the rest from reference TRBV7-8 and TRBJ1-5 gives the full variable domain: GAGVSQSPRYKVAKRGQDVALRCDPISGHVSLFWYQQALGQGPEFLTYFQNEAQLDKSGLPSDRFFAERPEGSVSTLKIQRTQQEDSAVYLCASSWGDSNQPQHFGDGTRLSIL.

CDR3: CSARVSMDTQYF. The CDR3 DNA reads as TGCAGTGCTAGAGTATCAATGGATACGCAGTATTTT. This rearrangement joins TRBV20-1 to TRBJ2-3; D not resolved. This CDR3 is 12 amino acids long. The germline V gene has CDR1 DFQATT and CDR2 SNEGSKA (reference sequence). Trimming removed 1 base from V and 6 bases from J, with 8 bases in between.

This clonotype was seen only once. The chain recombines TRBV28 with TRBJ1-2; 9 bases map to TRBD1. V shed 6 bases and J 7 bases; nucleotides not matched to a gene: 15. Germline values: CDR1 MDHEN, CDR2 SYDVKM. The CDR3 contains 16 residues. The CDR3 sequence: CASSPPGQQGALGYTF. Here the CDR3 DNA reads TGTGCCAGCAGCCCGCCGGGGCAACAGGGGGCACTTGGCTACACCTTC.

The chain combines TRBV6-1 with TRBJ2-1, with TRBD2 identical over 11 bases. V lost 3 bases to trimming and J lost 1 base; unmatched junction nucleotides: 5. The CDR3 spans 17 residues. CDR1 and CDR2 (germline): MNHNS, SASEGT. In DNA, the CDR3 is TGTGCCAGCAGTGATGGGGGGACTAGCGGTTCCTACAATGAGCAGTTCTTC. Encoded protein: CASSDGGTSGSYNEQFF.

The J gene is TRBJ1-6, the V gene TRBV7-2; tentatively, D is TRBD1 (5 bases). Per the germline V gene, CDR1 is SGHTA and CDR2 is FQGNSA. The CDR3 sequence is 13 residues long. V gave up 4 bases and J gave up 14 bases, with 15 bases separating them. The CDR3 DNA follows: TGTGCCAGCAGCTCTTACAGGTCCGGGACCCTCCACTTT. Translating it yields CASSSYRSGTLHF.

The sample holds a few counts of this clonotype. This chain connects TRBV7-9 to TRBJ2-7; either TRBD1 or TRBD2 may fit D (5 bases each). This CDR3 comprises 16 residues. Germline V lookup: CDR1 SEHNR, CDR2 FQNEAQ (reference sequence). Deletions cut 1 base from V and 2 bases from J, with 15 bases between. CDR3 protein: CASSLDPGPPTYEQYF. The CDR3 nucleotides are TGTGCCAGCAGCTTAGATCCGGGACCGCCCACCTACGAGCAGTACTTC.

V is TRBV4-2 and J is TRBJ2-6, with D perhaps being TRBD1 or TRBD2 (5 bases each). The CDR3 sequence is 17 residues long. Per the germline V gene, CDR1 is LGHNA and CDR2 is YNFKEQ. The germline V and J ends were trimmed by 4 bases and 5 bases, with 18 bases remaining between them. The CDR3, as DNA: TGTGCCAGCAGCCTCTCGGGTTTGGGGGTGTGGGCCAACGTCCTGACTTTC. Protein product: CASSLSGLGVWANVLTF.

The genes are TRBV2 and TRBJ1-1; 7 bases map to TRBD1. The germline V gene has CDR1 SNHLY and CDR2 FYNNEI. V lost 9 bases to trimming and J lost 0 bases; unmatched junction nucleotides: 4. This CDR3 comprises 13 residues. The CDR3 sequence: CARGGQMNTEAFF. The CDR3 DNA follows: TGTGCCAGAGGGGGACAGATGAACACTGAAGCTTTCTTT.

The rearrangement uses TRBV19 and TRBJ1-2; D ambiguous. The CDR3 has 13 residues. Trimming shortened V by 4 bases and J by 3 bases, and 9 bases separated the two germline ends. Germline V gives CDR1 LNHDA, CDR2 SQIVND (reference sequence). In nucleotides, the CDR3 is TGTGCCAGTAGTACTTCAGGTTACTATGGCTACACCTTC. It encodes CASSTSGYYGYTF.

The chain links TRBV6-1 to TRBJ2-7; no clear D. Germline V gene lookup returns CDR1 MNHNS and CDR2 SASEGT. Trimming removed 3 bases from V and 7 bases from J, with 7 bases in between. The CDR3 runs to 11 residues. CDR3 coding DNA: TGTGCCAGCAGTGAGATGGGTGAGCAGTACTTC. Translating gives CASSEMGEQYF.

The V gene is TRBV19, the J gene TRBJ1-5; the D gene is possibly TRBD1 (6 bases). The CDR3 length is 17 residues. Germline assignment: CDR1 LNHDA and CDR2 SQIVND (reference sequence). V lost 4 bases, J lost 5 bases, and 21 bases lay in between. CDR3 in amino acids: CASSTFFQQGLHQPQHF. CDR3 nucleotides: TGTGCCAGTAGTACCTTTTTTCAGCAGGGGTTGCATCAGCCCCAGCATTTT. Complete variable domain (other parts from reference TRBV19 and TRBJ1-5): DGGITQSPKYLFRKEGQNVTLSCEQNLNHDAMYWYRQDPGQGLRLIYYSQIVNDFQKGDIAEGYSVSREKKESFPLTVTSAQKNPTAFYLCASSTFFQQGLHQPQHFGDGTRLSIL.

The rearrangement joins TRBV7-2 to TRBJ1-1, with a weak D call TRBD1 (5 bases). Germline loops: CDR1 SGHTA, CDR2 FQGNSA. Trimming removed 3 bases from V and 6 bases from J, with 14 bases in between. This CDR3 contains 14 residues. The CDR3 DNA is TGTGCCAGCAGCTTCCCGAACCGGGGGGCTGAAGCTTTCTTT. Its protein is CASSFPNRGAEAFF.

This chain uses TRBV30 with TRBJ2-6; D uncertain. The ends were cut back, 2 bases at V and 1 base at J, with 6 bases in the middle. The CDR3 length is 14 residues. CDR1 is GTSNPN and CDR2 is SVGIG in the germline V gene (reference sequence). The CDR3 sequence: CAWSPYSGANVLTF. CDR3 DNA sequence: TGTGCCTGGAGTCCTTATTCTGGGGCCAACGTCCTGACTTTC.

This clonotype was counted only a few times. This rearrangement joins TRBV6-8 to TRBJ2-7; 14 bases agree with TRBD2. Germline V lookup: CDR1 MNHGY, CDR2 SAAAGT. CDR3 length: 17 amino acids. Losses at the gene ends were 0 bases for V and 4 bases for J; bases not matched to a gene: 5. The chain's CDR3 is CASSYSGTSGSGYEQYF. For the CDR3, the DNA is TGTGCCAGCAGTTACTCCGGGACTAGCGGGAGTGGATACGAGCAGTACTTC.